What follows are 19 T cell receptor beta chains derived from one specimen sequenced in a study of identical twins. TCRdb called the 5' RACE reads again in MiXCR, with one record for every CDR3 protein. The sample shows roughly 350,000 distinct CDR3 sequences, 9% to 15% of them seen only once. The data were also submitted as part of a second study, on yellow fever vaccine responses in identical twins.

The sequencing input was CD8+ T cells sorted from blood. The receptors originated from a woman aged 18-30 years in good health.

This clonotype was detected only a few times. The CDR3 here is CASSHAAGGLNEQFF. DNA for the CDR3: TGTGCCAGCAGCCACGCAGCGGGGGGCCTGAATGAGCAGTTCTTC. V gene TRBV14 combines with J gene TRBJ2-1, with TRBD2 identical over 9 bases. The germline gives CDR1 SGHDN, CDR2 FVKESK. V shed 3 bases, J shed 7 bases, and the junction held 7 bases outside the gene matches. CDR3 length equals 15 residues.

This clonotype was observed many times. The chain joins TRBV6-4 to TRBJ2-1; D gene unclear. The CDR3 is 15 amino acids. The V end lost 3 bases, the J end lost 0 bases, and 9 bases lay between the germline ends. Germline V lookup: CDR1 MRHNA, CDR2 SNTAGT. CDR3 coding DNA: TGTGCCAGCAGTGAAAGGGCAAGCTCCTACAATGAGCAGTTCTTC. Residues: CASSERASSYNEQFF.

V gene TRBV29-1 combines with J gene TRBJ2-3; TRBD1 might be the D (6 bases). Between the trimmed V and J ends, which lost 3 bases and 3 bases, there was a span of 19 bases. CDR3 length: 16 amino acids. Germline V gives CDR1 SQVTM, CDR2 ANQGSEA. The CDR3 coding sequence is TGCAGCGTTGAGTGGGGGCGGCAGGGCCAAACAGATACGCAGTATTTT. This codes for CSVEWGRQGQTDTQYF.

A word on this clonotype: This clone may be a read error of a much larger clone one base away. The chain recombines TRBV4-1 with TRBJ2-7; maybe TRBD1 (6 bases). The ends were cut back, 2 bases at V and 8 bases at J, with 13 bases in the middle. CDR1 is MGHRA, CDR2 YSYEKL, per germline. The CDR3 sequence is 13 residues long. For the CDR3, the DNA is TGCGCCAGCAGCCAAACTTCGAGGGACAAGCAGTACTTC. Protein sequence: CASSQTSRDKQYF.

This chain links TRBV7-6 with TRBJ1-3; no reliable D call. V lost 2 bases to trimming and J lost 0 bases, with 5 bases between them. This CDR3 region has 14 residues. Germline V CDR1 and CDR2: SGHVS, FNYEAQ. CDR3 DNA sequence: TGTGCCAGCAGCTTACCCTCCTCTGGAAACACCATATATTTT. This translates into CASSLPSSGNTIYF.

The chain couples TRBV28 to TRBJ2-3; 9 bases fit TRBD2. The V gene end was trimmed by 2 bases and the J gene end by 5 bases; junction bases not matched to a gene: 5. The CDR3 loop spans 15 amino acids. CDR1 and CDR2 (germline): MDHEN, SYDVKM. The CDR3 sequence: CASSLTGSGGDTQYF. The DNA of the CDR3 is TGTGCCAGCAGTTTAACGGGTAGCGGGGGAGATACGCAGTATTTT.

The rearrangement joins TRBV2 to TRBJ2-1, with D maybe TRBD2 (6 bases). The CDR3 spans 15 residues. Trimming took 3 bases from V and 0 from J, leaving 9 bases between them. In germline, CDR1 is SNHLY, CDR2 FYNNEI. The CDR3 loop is CASSERTISYNEQFF. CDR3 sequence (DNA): TGTGCCAGCAGTGAGAGGACTATCTCCTACAATGAGCAGTTCTTC. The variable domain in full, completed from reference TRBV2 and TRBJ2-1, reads EPEVTQTPSHQVTQMGQEVILRCVPISNHLYFYWYRQILGQKVEFLVSFYNNEISEKSEIFDDQFSVERPDGSNFTLKIRSTKLEDSAMYFCASSERTISYNEQFFGPGTRLTVL.

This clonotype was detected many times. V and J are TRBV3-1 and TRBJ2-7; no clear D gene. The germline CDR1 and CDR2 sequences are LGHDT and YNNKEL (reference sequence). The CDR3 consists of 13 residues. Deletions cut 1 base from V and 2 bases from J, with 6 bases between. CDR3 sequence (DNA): TGTGCCAGCAGCCAAGTGAGGACCTACGAGCAGTACTTC. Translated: CASSQVRTYEQYF.

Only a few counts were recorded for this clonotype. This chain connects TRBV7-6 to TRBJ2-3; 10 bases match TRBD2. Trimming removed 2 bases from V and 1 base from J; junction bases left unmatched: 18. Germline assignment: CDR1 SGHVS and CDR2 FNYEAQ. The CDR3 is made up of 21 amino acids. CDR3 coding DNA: TGTGCCAGCAGCTTAAGGAGGAGCACCACCTCTAGCGGGAGTGGCACAGATACGCAGTATTTT. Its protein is CASSLRRSTTSSGSGTDTQYF.

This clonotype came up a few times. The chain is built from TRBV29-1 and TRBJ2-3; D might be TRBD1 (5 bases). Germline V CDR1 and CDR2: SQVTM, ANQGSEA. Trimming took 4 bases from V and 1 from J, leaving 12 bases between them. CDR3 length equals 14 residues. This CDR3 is CSVGRASGTDTQYF. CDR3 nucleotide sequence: TGCAGCGTTGGCAGGGCGAGCGGCACAGATACGCAGTATTTT.

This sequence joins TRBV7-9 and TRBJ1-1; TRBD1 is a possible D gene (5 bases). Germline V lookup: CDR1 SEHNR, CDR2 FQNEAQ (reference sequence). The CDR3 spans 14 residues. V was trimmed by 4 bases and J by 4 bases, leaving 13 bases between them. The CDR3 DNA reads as TGTGCCAGCAGCTCCTCAGGGAGGGGCACTGAAGCTTTCTTT. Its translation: CASSSSGRGTEAFF.

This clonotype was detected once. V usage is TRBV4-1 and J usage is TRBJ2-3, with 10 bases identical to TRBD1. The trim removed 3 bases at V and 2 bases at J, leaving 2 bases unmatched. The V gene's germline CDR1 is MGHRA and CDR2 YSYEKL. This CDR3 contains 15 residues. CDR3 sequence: CASSQGTGDTDTQYF. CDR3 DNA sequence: TGCGCCAGCAGCCAGGGGACAGGGGACACAGATACGCAGTATTTT.

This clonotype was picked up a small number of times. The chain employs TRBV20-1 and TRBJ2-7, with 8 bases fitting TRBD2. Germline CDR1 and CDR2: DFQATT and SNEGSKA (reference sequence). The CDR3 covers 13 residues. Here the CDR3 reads CSASQSGGYEQYV. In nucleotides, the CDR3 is TGCAGCGCTAGTCAGAGCGGGGGCTACGAGCAGTACGTC.

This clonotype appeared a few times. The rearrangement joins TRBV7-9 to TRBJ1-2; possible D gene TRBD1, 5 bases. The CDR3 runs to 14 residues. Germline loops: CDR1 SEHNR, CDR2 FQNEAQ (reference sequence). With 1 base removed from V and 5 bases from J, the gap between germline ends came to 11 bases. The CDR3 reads CASSLDPGRYGYTF. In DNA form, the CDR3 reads TGTGCCAGCAGCTTAGACCCAGGGAGGTATGGCTACACCTTC.

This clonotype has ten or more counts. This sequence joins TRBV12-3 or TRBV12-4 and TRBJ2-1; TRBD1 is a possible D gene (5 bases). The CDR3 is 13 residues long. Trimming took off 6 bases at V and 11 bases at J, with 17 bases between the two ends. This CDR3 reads CASSPPSLGQQFF. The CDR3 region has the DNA TGTGCCAGCAGCCCACCGTCACTGGGGCAGCAGTTCTTC.

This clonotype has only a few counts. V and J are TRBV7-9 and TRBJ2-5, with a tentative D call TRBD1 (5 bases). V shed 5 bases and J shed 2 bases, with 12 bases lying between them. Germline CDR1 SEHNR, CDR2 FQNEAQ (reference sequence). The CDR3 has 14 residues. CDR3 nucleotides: TGTGCCAGCAGCGGTGATTCAGGGCAAGAGACCCAGTACTTC. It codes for CASSGDSGQETQYF.

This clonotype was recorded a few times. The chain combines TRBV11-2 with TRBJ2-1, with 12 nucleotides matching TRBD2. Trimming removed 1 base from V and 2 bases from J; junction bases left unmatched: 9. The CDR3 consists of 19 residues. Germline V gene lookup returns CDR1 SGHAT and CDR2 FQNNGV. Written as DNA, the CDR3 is TGTGCCAGCAGCTTAGTTCTAGGACTAGCGGGACCACCCTACAATGAGCAGTTCTTC. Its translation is CASSLVLGLAGPPYNEQFF.

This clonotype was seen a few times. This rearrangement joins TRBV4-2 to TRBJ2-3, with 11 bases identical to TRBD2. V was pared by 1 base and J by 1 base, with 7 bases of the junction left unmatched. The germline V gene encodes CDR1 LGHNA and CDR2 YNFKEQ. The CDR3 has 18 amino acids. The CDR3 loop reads CASSQGLAGTYGTDTQYF. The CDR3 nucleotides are TGTGCCAGCAGCCAAGGACTAGCGGGAACCTATGGCACAGATACGCAGTATTTT.

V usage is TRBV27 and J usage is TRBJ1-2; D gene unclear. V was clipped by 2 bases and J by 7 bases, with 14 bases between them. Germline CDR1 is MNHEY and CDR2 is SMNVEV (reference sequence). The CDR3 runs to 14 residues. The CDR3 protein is CASSLTDRLGGYTF. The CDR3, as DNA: TGTGCCAGCAGTTTAACCGACCGCCTGGGTGGCTACACCTTC.